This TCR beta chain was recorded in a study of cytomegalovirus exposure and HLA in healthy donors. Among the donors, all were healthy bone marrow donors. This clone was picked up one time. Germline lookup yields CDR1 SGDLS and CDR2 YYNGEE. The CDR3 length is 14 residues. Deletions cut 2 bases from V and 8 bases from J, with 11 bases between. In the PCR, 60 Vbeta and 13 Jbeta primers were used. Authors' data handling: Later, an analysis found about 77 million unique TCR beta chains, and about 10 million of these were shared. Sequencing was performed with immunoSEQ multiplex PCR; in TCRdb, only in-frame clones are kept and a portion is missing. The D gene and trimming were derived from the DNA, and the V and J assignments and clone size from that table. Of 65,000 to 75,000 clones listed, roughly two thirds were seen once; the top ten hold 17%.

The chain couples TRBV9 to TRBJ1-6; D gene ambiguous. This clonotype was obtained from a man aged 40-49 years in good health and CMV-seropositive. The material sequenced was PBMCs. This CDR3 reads CASSVDGIDSPLHF. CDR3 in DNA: TGTGCCAGCAGCGTCGACGGGATCGATTCACCCCTCCACTTT.